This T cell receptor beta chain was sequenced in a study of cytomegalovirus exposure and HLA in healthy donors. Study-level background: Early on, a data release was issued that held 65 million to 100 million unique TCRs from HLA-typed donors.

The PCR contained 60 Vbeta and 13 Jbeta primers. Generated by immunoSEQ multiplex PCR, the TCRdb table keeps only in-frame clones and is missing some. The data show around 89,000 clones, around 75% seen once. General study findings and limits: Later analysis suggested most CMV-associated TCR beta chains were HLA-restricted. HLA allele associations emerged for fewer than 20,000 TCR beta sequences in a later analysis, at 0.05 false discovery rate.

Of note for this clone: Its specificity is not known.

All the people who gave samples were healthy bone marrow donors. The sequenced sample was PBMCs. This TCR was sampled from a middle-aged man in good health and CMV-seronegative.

This CDR3 is CASSFGAGGYGYTF. DNA for the CDR3: TGTGCCAGCAGTTTTGGGGCAGGGGGCTATGGCTACACCTTC. The genes are TRBV28 and TRBJ1-2; 7 bases line up with TRBD1. This CDR3 spans 14 amino acids. CDR1 MDHEN and CDR2 SYDVKM come from the germline V gene. Trimming at V came to 3 bases and at J to 4 bases, leaving 5 bases not matched to a gene.